This T cell receptor beta chain stems from a study of blood T cell repertoires in COVID-19. Turning to the study itself: The origin of the acute and convalescent COVID-19 samples was the United States, Italy and Spain.

As handled by the study authors: Amplified reference gene primers provided the basis for estimating nucleated cell counts. Here immunoSEQ multiplex PCR was the method, and the copy in TCRdb shows in-frame clones only, minus some. For V, J and clone size, that table is used; D and trimming come from the DNA. Of approximately 320,000 clones in the sample, around 85% were seen once. V lost 3 bases and J lost 4, with 3 bases in between. This CDR3 is 11 amino acids long. Germline assignment: CDR1 LGHNT and CDR2 FRNRAP. The clonotype was recovered from a human donor in a cohort sampled during active COVID-19. This chain links TRBV12-5 with TRBJ2-5; no clear D gene. The sequencing sample was made of peripheral blood. The DNA of the CDR3 is TGTGCTAGTGGTTTCAGAGAGACCCAGTACTTC. Encoded protein: CASGFRETQYF. Complete variable domain (other parts from reference TRBV12-5 and TRBJ2-5): DARVTQTPRHKVTEMGQEVTMRCQPILGHNTVFWYRQTMMQGLELLAYFRNRAPLDDSGMPKDRFSAEMPDATLATLKIQPSEPRDSAVYFCASGFRETQYFGPGTRLLVL.